Following are 21 T cell receptor beta chains from one sample sequenced in a study of T cell responses to AZD1222 COVID-19 vaccine. Using immunoSEQ multiplex PCR, the repertoire was profiled, and TCRdb retains in-frame clones only, with some absent. This sample has roughly 120,000 clones; about 85% occur once, and the top ten carry approximately 3.5%. Sequences were derived from peripheral blood, sampled on day 0 of AZD1222 vaccination. The origin of the receptors is an adult in good health.

This chain connects TRBV15 to TRBJ1-1; D is perhaps TRBD1 (5 bases). The germline V gene encodes CDR1 LNHNV and CDR2 YYDKDF (reference sequence). There are 13 residues in the CDR3. The V gene lost 5 bases and the J gene lost 4 bases, with 11 bases spanning the gap. The CDR3 spells CATSHTRGTEAFF. The CDR3, as DNA: TGTGCCACCAGCCACACAAGGGGCACTGAAGCTTTCTTT.

V is TRBV7-9 and J is TRBJ2-1; perhaps TRBD1 as D (6 bases). CDR1 is SEHNR, CDR2 FQNEAQ, per germline (reference sequence). The CDR3 spans 11 residues. V lost 1 base and J lost 12, with 7 bases in between. The CDR3 loop reads CASSLDRVQFF. CDR3 DNA sequence: TGTGCCAGCAGCTTAGACAGGGTGCAGTTCTTC.

The J gene is TRBJ1-3, the V gene TRBV6-5, with D unclear. V lost 5 bases and J 4 bases, leaving 9 bases between the germline ends. There are 13 residues in the CDR3. CDR1 is MNHEY, CDR2 SVGAGI, per germline. The CDR3 sequence is CASSPSTGNTIYF. The CDR3 region has the DNA TGTGCCAGCAGTCCCTCAACCGGAAACACCATATATTTT.

The chain employs TRBV11-2 and TRBJ1-5; D may be TRBD1 (5 bases). Germline V gene lookup returns CDR1 SGHAT and CDR2 FQNNGV. V was cut by 0 bases and J by 5 bases, with 11 bases left in between. This CDR3 region has 15 residues. CDR3 DNA: TGTGCCAGCAGCTTAGATTGGGACCCAGATCAGCCCCAGCATTTT. As protein: CASSLDWDPDQPQHF.

This clone was detected a few times. The genes are TRBV7-9 and TRBJ1-3; 7 nucleotides match TRBD1. CDR3 length: 15 amino acids. Unmatched junction bases numbered 4, after V lost 5 bases and J lost 0 bases. CDR1 SEHNR and CDR2 FQNEAQ come from the germline V gene (reference sequence). This CDR3 reads CASSVWTGSGNTIYF. DNA for the CDR3: TGTGCCAGCAGCGTCTGGACAGGCTCTGGAAACACCATATATTTT.

The chain combines TRBV19 with TRBJ1-1, with TRBD1 identical over 8 bases. Germline V gene data show CDR1 as LNHDA and CDR2 as SQIVND (reference sequence). V dropped 5 bases and J dropped 4; count of bases not matched to a gene: 3. CDR3 length equals 13 residues. CDR3 residues: CASSSTGGTEAFF. CDR3 sequence (DNA): TGTGCCAGTAGTTCAACAGGGGGCACTGAAGCTTTCTTT.

The CDR3 coding sequence is TGTGCCAGCAGCTTAGCACCGAACATGAACACTGAAGCTTTCTTT. Encoded protein: CASSLAPNMNTEAFF. The rearrangement links TRBV7-2 to TRBJ1-1; D uncertain. Germline-derived CDR1 and CDR2 are SGHTA and FQGNSA. Trimming stripped 0 bases from V and 0 bases from J, with 8 bases between. CDR3 size: 15 residues.

The gene calls are TRBV5-1 and TRBJ2-1; D not resolved. The CDR3 sequence is 13 residues long. V was trimmed by 2 bases and J by 6 bases, leaving 9 bases between them. Germline V gene sequence: CDR1 SGHRS, CDR2 YFSETQ. The CDR3 region is CASSFQAVNEQFF. The CDR3 region has the DNA TGCGCCAGCAGCTTTCAGGCGGTCAATGAGCAGTTCTTC.

The chain is built from TRBV18 and TRBJ1-1, with no clear D. Trimming stripped 0 bases from V and 4 bases from J, with 9 bases between. Germline assignment: CDR1 KGHSH and CDR2 LQKENI. The CDR3 is 14 amino acids. The CDR3, as DNA: TGTGCCAGCTCACCACCCTCGGGCTCCACTGAAGCTTTCTTT. Its translation is CASSPPSGSTEAFF.

The chain carries TRBV28 and TRBJ2-7, with 9 bases identical to TRBD1. With 6 bases clipped from V and 4 bases from J, the junction kept 7 bases outside the gene matches. The CDR3 contains 14 residues. Germline V lookup: CDR1 MDHEN, CDR2 SYDVKM. The chain's CDR3 is CASRPTGGRYEQYF. CDR3 nucleotides: TGTGCCAGCAGGCCTACAGGGGGCCGGTACGAGCAGTACTTC.

The table lists this clone with a count of one. The gene calls are TRBV27 and TRBJ2-7; 9 bases map to TRBD1. CDR1 is MNHEY, CDR2 SMNVEV, per germline (reference sequence). V was clipped by 7 bases and J by 4 bases; unmatched bases: 11. The CDR3 runs to 15 residues. The CDR3 DNA is TGTGCCAGCACCCCTCCGGGACAGGGACTTTACGAGCAGTACTTC. This gives the protein CASTPPGQGLYEQYF.

The chain combines TRBV10-3 with TRBJ2-3, with 8 bases aligning to TRBD1. This CDR3 has 14 residues. V shed 2 bases and J 4 bases; nucleotides not matched to a gene: 2. Germline CDR1 and CDR2: ENHRY and SYGVKD. CDR3: CAISEGQGPDTQYF. The DNA of the CDR3 is TGTGCCATCAGTGAGGGACAGGGTCCAGATACGCAGTATTTT.

The chain joins TRBV7-8 to TRBJ2-7, with D unresolved. The germline V and J ends were trimmed by 5 bases and 2 bases, with 10 bases remaining between them. The germline CDR1 and CDR2 sequences are SGHVS and FQNEAQ. The CDR3 is made up of 13 amino acids. The CDR3 loop reads CASSVGSTYEQYF. In nucleotides, the CDR3 is TGTGCCAGCAGCGTCGGGTCCACCTACGAGCAGTACTTC.

The chain couples TRBV5-4 to TRBJ2-1; 10 bases line up with TRBD2. The CDR3 loop spans 15 amino acids. Trimming removed 4 bases from V and 8 bases from J; junction bases left unmatched: 9. Germline-derived CDR1 and CDR2 are SGHNT and YYREEE (reference sequence). The CDR3 DNA sequence: TGTGCCAGCAGCCCTAGCGGGGGCCGCCCGGATGAGCAGTTCTTC. It is translated as CASSPSGGRPDEQFF.

This clone was recorded a few times. CDR3 sequence reads: CASSELAGPYEQYF. Written as DNA, the CDR3 is TGTGCCAGCAGTGAGCTAGCGGGACCCTACGAGCAGTACTTC. V usage is TRBV6-1 and J usage is TRBJ2-7; 9 bases map to TRBD2. Germline loops: CDR1 MNHNS, CDR2 SASEGT. The CDR3 is 14 residues long. V was pared by 3 bases and J by 2 bases, with 2 bases of the junction left unmatched.

V and J are TRBV6-5 and TRBJ1-2; D remains ambiguous. CDR1 MNHEY and CDR2 SVGAGI come from the germline V gene. V was clipped by 7 bases and J by 4 bases, with 13 bases between them. CDR3 size: 13 residues. For the CDR3, the DNA is TGTGCCAGCAAAGAGGACGGACTCTATGGCTACACCTTC. It codes for CASKEDGLYGYTF.

The J gene is TRBJ2-4, the V gene TRBV18; 9 nucleotides agree with TRBD1. The CDR3 covers 20 residues. CDR1 is KGHSH, CDR2 LQKENI, per germline. The V and J ends lost 6 bases and 3 bases, in that order; junction bases with no gene match: 21. The CDR3 protein is CASSPGLGTGSVRDKNIQYF. The CDR3 DNA reads as TGTGCCAGCTCGCCGGGGCTCGGGACAGGGTCGGTCAGAGACAAAAACATTCAGTACTTC.

This clone was detected only once. This chain uses TRBV27 with TRBJ2-7, with D perhaps TRBD2 (6 bases). The CDR3 covers 15 residues. Germline CDR1 reads MNHEY; CDR2 reads SMNVEV (reference sequence). Trimming stripped 4 bases from V and 4 bases from J, with 17 bases between. The DNA of the CDR3 is TGTGCCAGCAGTTCCCCTACCAGGGACTTATACGAGCAGTACTTC. Its translation: CASSSPTRDLYEQYF.

The rearrangement links TRBV14 to TRBJ2-1; 11 bases map to TRBD2. The length of the CDR3 is 19 residues. The V gene end was trimmed by 0 bases and the J gene end by 8 bases; junction bases not matched to a gene: 15. Germline V lookup: CDR1 SGHDN, CDR2 FVKESK. In nucleotides, the CDR3 is TGTGCCAGCAGCCAAGAAGGTGGCCTAGCGGGGGGAGTCTTGGATGAGCAGTTCTTC. Its translation is CASSQEGGLAGGVLDEQFF.

This chain connects TRBV7-3 to TRBJ2-1; 12 bases align to TRBD1. V trimming: 4 bases; J trimming: 3 bases; junction bases outside the gene matches: 4. The CDR3 contains 16 residues. Germline V gene data show CDR1 as SGHTA and CDR2 as FQGTGA. CDR3: CASSSGTGGFYNEQFF. The CDR3 region has the DNA TGTGCCAGCAGCTCCGGGACAGGGGGCTTCTACAATGAGCAGTTCTTC.

The chain links TRBV9 to TRBJ2-3; D is possibly TRBD1 or TRBD2 (6 bases each). Germline V gene sequence: CDR1 SGDLS, CDR2 YYNGEE. The CDR3 covers 14 residues. The ends were cut back, 7 bases at V and 2 bases at J, with 14 bases in the middle. The CDR3 here is CASGGAGTTDTQYF. CDR3 coding DNA: TGTGCCAGCGGGGGCGCGGGGACCACAGATACGCAGTATTTT. Variable domain in full (rest from reference TRBV9 and TRBJ2-3): DSGVTQTPKHLITATGQRVTLRCSPRSGDLSVYWYQQSLDQGLQFLIQYYNGEERAKGNILERFSAQQFPDLHSELNLSSLELGDSALYFCASGGAGTTDTQYFGPGTRLTVL.